This T cell receptor (beta chain) was retrieved from a study of cytomegalovirus exposure and HLA in healthy donors. To note about this clone: As yet, its antigen is unknown.

Per the germline V gene, CDR1 is SGHDT and CDR2 is YYEEEE. V was pared by 4 bases and J by 4 bases, with 23 bases between. This CDR3 region has 18 residues. Measured with immunoSEQ multiplex PCR; TCRdb has only the in-frame clones, and not every one. The sample has 150,000 to 200,000 clones; about four fifths are singletons. The study, taken as a whole, reports: Three chains linked to CMV were shown in vitro to be specific for CMV antigens. Usually a TCR sequence was rare, but some public TCRs were found in many donors. Altogether, some 160 TCR beta chains were recorded as cytomegalovirus-associated.

The chain has TRBV5-6 and TRBJ2-2; D not resolved. Sequencing used PBMCs. The TCR comes from a woman under 30 in good health and CMV-seropositive. The CDR3 sequence: CASSRLDSPHTGTGELFF. The CDR3 nucleotides read TGTGCCAGCAGCCGATTGGATTCCCCTCACACGGGCACCGGGGAGCTGTTTTTT.